This record concerns one T cell receptor beta chain sequence. The CDR3 sequence is 14 residues long. V shed 2 bases and J shed 5 bases, with 12 bases lying between them. Germline V lookup: CDR1 SGHTA, CDR2 FQGNSA. This sample stems from a study of T cell changes during pregnancy in multiple sclerosis. Profiled with immunoSEQ multiplex PCR; TCRdb holds only in-frame clones, not every one. The sample contains 100,000 to 130,000 clones, 92% of which appear only once. This clonotype was obtained from a female donor in good health, enrolled as a control in a pregnancy study. V usage is TRBV7-2 and J usage is TRBJ1-1, with a weak D call TRBD1 (5 bases). The sample was peripheral blood, taken in the third trimester of pregnancy. For the CDR3, the DNA is TGTGCCAGCAGCTTACAGGGATTTTGGACTGAAGCTTTCTTT. Amino acid sequence: CASSLQGFWTEAFF.